These 4 T cell receptor beta chains came from one sample sequenced in a study of cytomegalovirus exposure and HLA in healthy donors. The PCR employed 60 Vbeta primers together with 13 Jbeta primers. TCRdb's table, derived via immunoSEQ multiplex PCR, lists solely in-frame clones and lacks some. Of 100,000 to 150,000 clones in the sample, over 70% are singletons; the top ten hold around 4%. Source material: PBMCs. The origin of the receptors is a middle-aged woman in good health and CMV-seronegative.

The sample holds one count of this clone. The chain links TRBV11-3 to TRBJ2-1; TRBD2 matches at 8 bases. This CDR3 spans 16 amino acids. V lost 5 bases and J lost 0; bases outside the gene matches: 6. Germline CDR1 SGHNT, CDR2 YENEEA. In DNA form, the CDR3 reads TGTGCCAGCAGCATCGCGGGGGGCATCTCCTACAATGAGCAGTTCTTC. Its translation: CASSIAGGISYNEQFF.

DNA of the CDR3: TGCGCCAGCAGCTTTGAACTAGCGGGGGTAGAGACCCAGTACTTC. This sequence encodes CASSFELAGVETQYF. The chain couples TRBV5-1 to TRBJ2-5; TRBD2 matches at 11 bases. Germline V gene lookup returns CDR1 SGHRS and CDR2 YFSETQ. V was pared by 2 bases and J by 4 bases, with 4 bases of the junction left unmatched. There are 15 residues in the CDR3.

The rearrangement uses TRBV28 and TRBJ2-2; 9 nucleotides agree with TRBD1. Germline assignment: CDR1 MDHEN and CDR2 SYDVKM. This CDR3 comprises 16 residues. The V segment lost 4 bases and the J segment 5 bases; nucleotides outside the gene matches: 8. CDR3 in amino acids: CASSSSDRGNTGELFF. CDR3 in DNA: TGTGCCAGCAGTTCCTCAGACAGGGGGAATACCGGGGAGCTGTTTTTT.

The chain has TRBV20-1 and TRBJ2-5; D not certain. The CDR3 has 10 residues. Trimming cost V 0 bases and J 9 bases, with 5 bases left between them. Germline CDR1 and CDR2: DFQATT and SNEGSKA (reference sequence). The CDR3, as DNA: TGCAGTGCTAGAGATGGGCCCCAGTACTTC. It codes for CSARDGPQYF.